This T cell receptor beta chain came from a study of blood T cell repertoires in COVID-19 (dated by TCRdb to 2019 to 2021). In the study overall: Collaborator samples came from the United States, Italy and Spain and covered acute and convalescent phases of COVID-19. The prospective study material was composed of cDNA or gDNA derived from T cells, B-cell-depleted T cells, or PBMCs. Sample metadata almost always included a de-identified subject ID, COVID-19 status, age in years and sex. Samples came from the ongoing ImmuneRACE study (first 160 participants) plus 1,254 subjects from 6 global collaborators. Where HLA class I and class II types were available, the types were taken from metadata supplied by the sample provider, not from assay-based typing. Deeply sampled blood TCRbeta repertoires from subjects exposed to, actively infected with, or recovered from COVID-19 were included in the dataset. The repertoires were released in a freely available public database intended as a resource for research on the immune response to SARS-CoV-2.

Comment on this clone: Its antigen has not been determined. No clone much larger than this one lies a single base away; base qualities are absent.

The cysteine opens and the phenylalanine closes a CDR3 of 15 amino acids. The read is trimmed to its CDR3 DNA, 45 bases read in frame from base 1. V is reduced by 0 bases and J by 7 bases, leaving a spacing of 15 bases between them. CDR1 is given as MNHEY and CDR2 as SVGAGI, both from the germline V gene. TCRbeta CDR3 regions were amplified from genomic DNA using the immunoSEQ Assay, a bias-controlled multiplex PCR. From the authors' description of their analysis: Nucleated cell counts per sample were estimated from amplification of reference gene primers within the assay. Sequence reads were collapsed and filtered to measure the absolute abundance of every unique TCRbeta CDR3 rearrangement. Productive Simpson clonality was computed per sample as the square root of Simpson's diversity index over productive rearrangements. The table was pulled from immuneACCESS by TCRdb, which kept in-frame rearrangements only. Such tables lose some clones; where checked, under half of the loss comes from unresolved V genes, and the rest has no known cause. V, J and clone size reflect that table, while D and trimming were determined from the DNA. Recorded for this sample are about 250,000 clones; 80% to 90% of them occurred a single time. Clones ranked in the top ten supply under 2.5% of the sample.

Participants in the prospective study were enrolled through a virtual design, were aged about 18 to 90 years, and lived in under 25 United States geographic areas. In the prospective study, cohorts were assigned on the basis of participant-reported clinical history obtained from a screening survey and a study questionnaire. ImmuneRACE Cohort 3 recovered participants were defined by two consecutive negative NP/OP PCR tests, healthcare professional clearance, or symptom resolution. Each participant in the prospective study had whole blood, serum and a nasopharyngeal or oropharyngeal swab collected by mobile phlebotomists. Prospective study participants could optionally give additional blood draws and questionnaires over an approximately two-month period. Prospective study blood samples were shipped either frozen or at room temperature before DNA extraction. The investigation overall reported the following: The amount of clinical and demographic metadata varied by source and participant and was provided uncurated.

This chain joins TRBV6-5 to TRBJ1-1, with the D gene not confidently named. Input material: PBMCs or T cells enriched from blood (not recorded which). This receptor was taken from a woman younger than 30 who had recovered from COVID-19. CDR3 loop: CASSYSSLTGREAFF. DNA sequence: TGTGCCAGCAGTTACTCGAGTCTAACGGGTCGTGAAGCTTTCTTT.